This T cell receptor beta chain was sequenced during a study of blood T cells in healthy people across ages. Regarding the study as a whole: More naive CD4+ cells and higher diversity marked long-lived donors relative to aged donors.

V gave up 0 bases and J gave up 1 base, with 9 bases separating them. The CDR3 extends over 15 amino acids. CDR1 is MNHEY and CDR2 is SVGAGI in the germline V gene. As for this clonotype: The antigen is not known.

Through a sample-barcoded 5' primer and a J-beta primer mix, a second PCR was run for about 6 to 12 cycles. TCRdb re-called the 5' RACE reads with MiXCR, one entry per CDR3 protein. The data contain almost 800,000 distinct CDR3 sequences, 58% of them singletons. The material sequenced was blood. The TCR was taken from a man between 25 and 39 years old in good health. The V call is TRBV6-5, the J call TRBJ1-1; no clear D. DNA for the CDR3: TGTGCCAGCAGTTACTCTCCCCCGGGGAACACTGAAGCTTTCTTT. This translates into CASSYSPPGNTEAFF.